What follows are 16 T cell receptor beta chains derived from one specimen sequenced in a study of vaccination effects on CD4 cells after COVID-19. TCRdb's copy holds only in-frame clones and misses some; the assay was immunoSEQ multiplex PCR. The data show under 85,000 clones, with roughly 73% seen just once and over 0.95% held by the top ten. These TCRs' antigens remain unknown. Prior to sequencing, the ViraFEST assay stimulated PBMC with viral peptide pools, which expanded the antigen-specific CD4+ T cells. Upon completion of more than 9 days in culture, CD4+ T cells were isolated. Either the BNT162b2 or mRNA-1273 vaccine was given to participants in two doses. Material: CD4+ T cells from PBMCs cultured with HCoV-OC43 spike peptides, obtained after COVID-19 vaccination. As for subset: HCoV-OC43 spike overlapping peptide pool stimulation. Source of these receptors: a human donor who received a COVID-19 vaccine.

This chain connects TRBV6-1 to TRBJ1-4, with D possibly TRBD1 on 5 matching bases. The CDR3 runs to 14 residues. Germline values: CDR1 MNHNS, CDR2 SASEGT. V was pared by 1 base and J by 5 bases, with 8 bases between. CDR3 coding DNA: TGTGCCAGCAGTGAAGGGGGCGCAAATGAAAAACTGTTTTTT. Its protein is CASSEGGANEKLFF.

The CDR3 loop is CASSVIGENSPLHF. The CDR3 nucleotides read TGTGCCAGCAGCGTAATCGGGGAAAATTCACCCCTCCACTTT. V usage is TRBV9 and J usage is TRBJ1-6; D unresolved. CDR3 length equals 14 residues. V lost 1 base and J 7 bases, leaving 9 bases between the germline ends. Looked up from germline, CDR1 is SGDLS and CDR2 is YYNGEE.

The rearrangement joins TRBV12-3 or TRBV12-4 to TRBJ2-4; no clear D. The CDR3 covers 12 residues. V was pared by 6 bases and J by 9 bases, with 12 bases between. This CDR3 reads CASREAPSIQYF. In DNA, the CDR3 is TGTGCCAGCAGAGAGGCTCCATCCATTCAGTACTTC.

The V gene is TRBV6-5, the J gene TRBJ2-1; the D gene could be TRBD1 or TRBD2 (5 bases each). The CDR3 sequence is 14 residues long. Deletions cut 7 bases from V and 8 bases from J, with 18 bases between. Germline CDR1 reads MNHEY; CDR2 reads SVGAGI. The CDR3 sequence is CASNTRLGRYEQFF. The CDR3 DNA reads TGTGCCAGCAACACTAGGCTGGGGCGTTATGAGCAGTTCTTC.

The chain links TRBV7-3 to TRBJ2-2, with 11 positions matching TRBD2. The CDR3 length is 18 residues. V shed 1 base and J 5 bases; nucleotides not matched to a gene: 9. CDR1 and CDR2 from the germline V gene are SGHTA and FQGTGA. CDR3 amino acids: CASSLRASSGGLTGELFF. The CDR3 DNA follows: TGTGCCAGCAGCTTAAGAGCCTCTAGCGGGGGGCTAACCGGGGAGCTGTTTTTT.

The gene calls are TRBV29-1 and TRBJ1-1; no definite D call. Trimming pared 0 bases from V and 8 bases from J, leaving 10 bases between. This CDR3 region has 12 residues. The germline CDR1 and CDR2 sequences are SQVTM and ANQGSEA. CDR3 in amino acids: CSVEDVRSEAFF. CDR3 nucleotide sequence: TGCAGCGTTGAAGATGTACGTTCGGAAGCTTTCTTT.

This chain connects TRBV3-1 (or the pseudogene TRBV3-2) to TRBJ1-1; perhaps TRBD1 as D (6 bases). The CDR3 length is 14 residues. Trimming took off 3 bases at V and 5 bases at J, with 13 bases between the two ends. From germline, CDR1 is LGHDT and CDR2 YNNKEL (reference sequence). CDR3 in DNA: TGTGCCAGCAGCCAGGACAGCCTGGGGACTGAAGCTTTCTTT. Protein sequence: CASSQDSLGTEAFF.

This clone was seen a handful of times. V and J are TRBV18 and TRBJ2-2, with D perhaps TRBD2 (6 bases). The length of the CDR3 is 16 residues. Trimming removed 3 bases from V and 6 bases from J, with 17 bases in between. CDR1 and CDR2 (germline): KGHSH, LQKENI. DNA for the CDR3: TGTGCCAGCTCACCGCAACAGGAATGGGAGGCCGGGGAGCTGTTTTTT. Amino acids: CASSPQQEWEAGELFF.

The rearrangement links TRBV30 to TRBJ2-5; 9 nucleotides match TRBD1. The trim removed 7 bases at V and 5 bases at J, leaving 11 bases unmatched. Germline V gene lookup returns CDR1 GTSNPN and CDR2 SVGIG (reference sequence). CDR3 length: 14 residues. Here the CDR3 reads CAFDPTGGRETQYF. The CDR3 DNA follows: TGTGCCTTCGATCCAACAGGGGGCAGGGAGACCCAGTACTTC.

This sequence joins TRBV28 and TRBJ2-4, with D perhaps given as TRBD1 or TRBD2 (5 bases each). In germline, CDR1 is MDHEN, CDR2 SYDVKM. The CDR3 contains 15 residues. The V and J ends lost 5 bases and 3 bases respectively, with 14 bases between them. CDR3 amino acids: CASSPFGAGKNIQYF. CDR3 coding DNA: TGTGCCAGCAGTCCCTTCGGGGCTGGCAAAAACATTCAGTACTTC.

The CDR3 region has the DNA TGCGCCAGCAGCTTGAACAGACTGGGTGGCCAAGAGACCCAGTACTTC. Translated: CASSLNRLGGQETQYF. The chain joins TRBV5-1 to TRBJ2-5; D gene unclear. Germline assignment: CDR1 SGHRS and CDR2 YFSETQ. There are 16 residues in the CDR3. Trimming removed 1 base from V and 1 base from J, with 14 bases in between.

This clone was seen once. The CDR3: CASSVTSANYGYTF. The CDR3 coding sequence is TGTGCCAGCAGCGTAACGAGCGCTAACTATGGCTACACCTTC. The rearrangement uses TRBV9 and TRBJ1-2, with D unclear. The CDR3 is 14 residues long. Trimming shortened V by 1 base and J by 0 bases, and 7 bases separated the two germline ends. CDR1 is SGDLS and CDR2 is YYNGEE in the germline V gene.

V and J are TRBV24-1 and TRBJ2-7; D ambiguous. Looked up from germline, CDR1 is KGHDR and CDR2 is SFDVKD. The V and J ends lost 1 base and 0 bases respectively, with 9 bases between them. This CDR3 contains 15 residues. The CDR3 here is CATSDLSPSSYEQYV. In DNA form, the CDR3 reads TGTGCCACCAGTGATTTATCCCCCAGCTCCTACGAGCAGTACGTC.

The chain has TRBV28 and TRBJ1-5; D is unclear. The germline V gene encodes CDR1 MDHEN and CDR2 SYDVKM. V dropped 6 bases and J dropped 3 bases, with 6 bases sitting between them. The CDR3 is 12 residues long. The CDR3 DNA sequence: TGTGCCAGCAGAACGGCCAATCAGCCCCAGCATTTT. It specifies CASRTANQPQHF. Full variable domain (remainder filled in from reference TRBV28 and TRBJ1-5): DVKVTQSSRYLVKRTGEKVFLECVQDMDHENMFWYRQDPGLGLRLIYFSYDVKMKEKGDIPEGYSVSREKKERFSLILESASTNQTSMYLCASRTANQPQHFGDGTRLSIL.

The genes are TRBV2 and TRBJ1-5, with D perhaps TRBD1 (5 bases). Trimming stripped 3 bases from V and 3 bases from J, with 18 bases between. Germline CDR1 reads SNHLY; CDR2 reads FYNNEI. The length of the CDR3 is 17 residues. CDR3 residues: CASSEGSGSDFNQPQHF. CDR3 DNA: TGTGCCAGCAGTGAGGGGTCAGGGTCAGACTTCAATCAGCCCCAGCATTTT.

This clone was observed a handful of times. The J gene is TRBJ1-2, the V gene TRBV5-4; D remains unclear. CDR1 is SGHNT and CDR2 is YYREEE in the germline V gene (reference sequence). There are 15 residues in the CDR3. V was trimmed by 3 bases and J by 2 bases, leaving 14 bases between them. For the CDR3, the DNA is TGTGCCAGCAGCTCCCTCTCGGGGATGAACTATGGCTACACCTTC. This gives the protein CASSSLSGMNYGYTF.